Detailed here is one T cell receptor (beta chain). Its antigen has not been determined. No base quality information exists; no much larger clone differs at one position. The germline V gene (reference sequence) gives CDR1 as LNHDA and CDR2 as SQIVND. The CDR3 has 14 amino acids, counting the end cysteine and phenylalanine. Kept here is only the CDR3 DNA, which spans 42 bases and is read in frame from base 1. V is pared back by 3 bases and J by 4 bases, with 10 bases lying between the germline termini. Whole blood was collected in K2EDTA tubes by collaborating institutions according to the institutions' own protocols. Collaborator samples were shipped for TCRbeta analysis as frozen whole blood, isolated PBMCs, or DNA extracted from either sample type. This entry belongs to a study of blood T cell repertoires in COVID-19 (dated by TCRdb to 2018 to 2020). About the study as a whole: Samples from collaborators originated in the United States, Italy and Spain and spanned both the acute and convalescent phases of COVID-19. The repertoires were released in a freely available public database intended as a resource for research on the immune response to SARS-CoV-2. The prospective study material was composed of cDNA or gDNA derived from T cells, B-cell-depleted T cells, or PBMCs. Samples came from the ongoing ImmuneRACE study (first 160 participants) plus 1,254 subjects from 6 global collaborators. Subjects who had been exposed to COVID-19, were actively infected with it, or had recovered from it provided the deeply sampled blood TCRbeta repertoires that made up the dataset. The sample metadata nearly always contained a de-identified subject ID, COVID-19 status, age in years and sex. Where available, HLA class I and class II types were taken from metadata supplied by the sample provider and were not determined by assay-based typing. The paper's findings and limits, for the study overall: The quantity of clinical and demographic metadata differed by source and by participant and was supplied without curation.

TCRbeta CDR3 regions were amplified from genomic DNA by means of the immunoSEQ Assay, a bias-controlled multiplex PCR. In the source study's methods: Within the assay, amplification of reference gene primers was used to estimate how many nucleated cells each sample contained. Sequence reads were collapsed and filtered to measure the absolute abundance of every unique TCRbeta CDR3 rearrangement. For each sample, productive Simpson clonality was calculated as the square root of Simpson's diversity index over productive rearrangements. Not all clones reach the TCRdb copy of this immuneACCESS table, which keeps in-frame sequences only. Checked studies attribute under half of the gap to unresolved V genes and leave the rest unexplained. Clone size and V and J calls were adopted from that table, with D and trimming inferred from the DNA. The sample table holds 45,000 or so clones, of which around 80% were seen once. The ten largest make up more than 12% of the sample.

Sequencing used peripheral blood. The sequence was collected from a human donor in a cohort sampled during active COVID-19. The chain is encoded by TRBV19 joined to TRBJ1-5, with TRBD1 as a weak D call on 6 bases. In nucleotides, the sequence is TGTGCCAGTAGTATGTACAGGGATAATCAGCCCCAGCATTTT. This yields the protein CASSMYRDNQPQHF.